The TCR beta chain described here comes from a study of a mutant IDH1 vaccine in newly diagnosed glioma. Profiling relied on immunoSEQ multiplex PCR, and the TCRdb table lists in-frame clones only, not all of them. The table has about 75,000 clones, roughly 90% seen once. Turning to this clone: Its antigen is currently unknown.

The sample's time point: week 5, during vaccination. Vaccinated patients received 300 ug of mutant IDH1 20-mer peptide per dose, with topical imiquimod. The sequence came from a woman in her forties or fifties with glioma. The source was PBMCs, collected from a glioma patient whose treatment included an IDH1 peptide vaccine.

CDR3 residues: CSVEDSSTGYEQYF. Here the CDR3 DNA reads TGCAGCGTTGAAGACAGCTCGACGGGCTACGAGCAGTACTTC. V gene TRBV29-1 combines with J gene TRBJ2-5; D gene uncertain. With the DNA end fitting TRBJ2-7 better, the J assignment may be wrong. Germline loops: CDR1 SQVTM, CDR2 ANQGSEA. The CDR3 totals 14 residues.